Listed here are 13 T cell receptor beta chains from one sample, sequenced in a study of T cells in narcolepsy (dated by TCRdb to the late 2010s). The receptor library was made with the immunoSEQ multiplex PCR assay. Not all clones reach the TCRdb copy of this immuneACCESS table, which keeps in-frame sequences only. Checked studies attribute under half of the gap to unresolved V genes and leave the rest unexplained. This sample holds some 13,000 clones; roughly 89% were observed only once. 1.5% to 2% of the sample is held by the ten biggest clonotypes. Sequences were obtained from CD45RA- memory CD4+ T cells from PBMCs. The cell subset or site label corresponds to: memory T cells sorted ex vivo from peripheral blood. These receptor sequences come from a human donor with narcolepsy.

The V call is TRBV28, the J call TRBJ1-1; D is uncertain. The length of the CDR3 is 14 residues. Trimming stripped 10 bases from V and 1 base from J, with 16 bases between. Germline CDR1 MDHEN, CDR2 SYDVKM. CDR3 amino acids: CATGGPGSNTEAFF. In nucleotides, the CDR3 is TGTGCCACCGGTGGACCGGGGTCGAACACTGAAGCTTTCTTT.

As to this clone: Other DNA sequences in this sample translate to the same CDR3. The CDR3 nucleotides are TGTGCCAGCAGCTTCGGAAGCGGGAGGGAGACCCAGTACTTC. Encoded protein: CASSFGSGRETQYF. This chain uses TRBV7-9 with TRBJ2-5; the match to TRBD2 covers 9 bases. The CDR3 runs 14 residues. V trimming: 3 bases; J trimming: 5 bases; junction bases outside the gene matches: 4. Looked up from germline, CDR1 is SEHNR and CDR2 is FQNEAQ (reference sequence).

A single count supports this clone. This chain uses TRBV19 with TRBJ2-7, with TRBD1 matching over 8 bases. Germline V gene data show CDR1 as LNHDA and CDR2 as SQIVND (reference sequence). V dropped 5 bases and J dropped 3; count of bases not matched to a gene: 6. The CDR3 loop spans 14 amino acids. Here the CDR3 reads CASSDRGTDYEQYF. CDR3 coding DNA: TGTGCCAGTAGTGACAGGGGAACAGACTACGAGCAGTACTTC.

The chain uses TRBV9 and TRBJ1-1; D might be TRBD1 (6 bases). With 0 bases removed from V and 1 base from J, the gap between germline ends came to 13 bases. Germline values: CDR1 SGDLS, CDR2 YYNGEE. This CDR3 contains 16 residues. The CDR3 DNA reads TGTGCCAGCAGCGTAGGGGGAGGGGGGACGAACACTGAAGCTTTCTTT. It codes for CASSVGGGGTNTEAFF. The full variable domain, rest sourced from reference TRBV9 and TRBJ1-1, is DSGVTQTPKHLITATGQRVTLRCSPRSGDLSVYWYQQSLDQGLQFLIQYYNGEERAKGNILERFSAQQFPDLHSELNLSSLELGDSALYFCASSVGGGGTNTEAFFGQGTRLTVV.

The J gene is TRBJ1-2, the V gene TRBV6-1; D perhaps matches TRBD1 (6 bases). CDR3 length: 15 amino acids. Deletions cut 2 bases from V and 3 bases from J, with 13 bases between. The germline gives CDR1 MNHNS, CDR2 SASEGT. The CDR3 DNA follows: TGTGCCAGCAGTGAATCGCTGGGGGCGGACTATGGCTACACCTTC. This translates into CASSESLGADYGYTF.

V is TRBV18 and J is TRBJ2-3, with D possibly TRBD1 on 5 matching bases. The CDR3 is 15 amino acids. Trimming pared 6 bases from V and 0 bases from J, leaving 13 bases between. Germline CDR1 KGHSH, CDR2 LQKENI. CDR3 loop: CASSPTASSTDTQYF. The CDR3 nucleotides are TGTGCCAGCTCGCCGACAGCCTCTAGCACAGATACGCAGTATTTT.

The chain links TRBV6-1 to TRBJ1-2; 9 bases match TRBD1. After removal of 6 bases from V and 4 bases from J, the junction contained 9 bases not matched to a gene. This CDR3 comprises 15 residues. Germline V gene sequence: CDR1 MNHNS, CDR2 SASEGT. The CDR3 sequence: CASSLRDRVSYGYTF. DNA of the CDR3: TGTGCCAGCAGCCTCCGGGACAGGGTATCCTATGGCTACACCTTC.

The CDR3 DNA is TGTGCCAGCAGCTTGATACAGGACACCATATATTTT. Translation gives CASSLIQDTIYF. The chain has TRBV7-6 and TRBJ1-3; TRBD1 might be the D (5 bases). The V end lost 3 bases, the J end lost 8 bases, and 8 bases lay between the germline ends. Germline V gene lookup returns CDR1 SGHVS and CDR2 FNYEAQ. The CDR3 covers 12 residues.

CDR3 residues: CASSRGGAPGANVLTF. Here the CDR3 DNA reads TGCGCCAGCAGTAGAGGGGGCGCCCCTGGGGCCAACGTCCTGACTTTC. This chain links TRBV5-1 with TRBJ2-6, with TRBD1 matching 7 bases. Germline V gene data show CDR1 as SGHRS and CDR2 as YFSETQ. The J segment lost 2 bases and the V segment lost 5 bases, leaving 7 bases of the junction unmatched. The CDR3 spans 16 residues. The full variable domain, with the rest looked up from reference TRBV5-1 and TRBJ2-6, is KAGVTQTPRYLIKTRGQQVTLSCSPISGHRSVSWYQQTPGQGLQFLFEYFSETQRNKGNFPGRFSGRQFSNSRSEMNVSTLELGDSALYLCASSRGGAPGANVLTFGAGSRLTVL.

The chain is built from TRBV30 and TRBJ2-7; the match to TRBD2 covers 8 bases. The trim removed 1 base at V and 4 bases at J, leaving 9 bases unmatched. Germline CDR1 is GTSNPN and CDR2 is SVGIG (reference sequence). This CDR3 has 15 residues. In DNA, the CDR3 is TGTGCCTGGAGTGCCCTTCGCGGGGGGTCTTACGAGCAGTACTTC. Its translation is CAWSALRGGSYEQYF.

The CDR3 region is CSVVQGAGWDTQYF. The DNA for the CDR3 is TGCAGCGTCGTTCAGGGGGCCGGTTGGGATACGCAGTATTTT. The rearrangement links TRBV29-1 to TRBJ2-3, with TRBD1 matching 8 bases. The ends lost 6 bases at V and 6 bases at J; junction bases unmatched: 11. CDR3 size: 14 residues. Germline assignment: CDR1 SQVTM and CDR2 ANQGSEA.

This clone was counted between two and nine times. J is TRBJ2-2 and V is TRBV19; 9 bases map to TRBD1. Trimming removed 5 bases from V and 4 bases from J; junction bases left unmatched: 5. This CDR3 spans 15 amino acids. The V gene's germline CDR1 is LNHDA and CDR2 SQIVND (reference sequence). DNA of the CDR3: TGTGCCAGTAGTGACCGGGACAGGGCCACCGGGGAGCTGTTTTTT. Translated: CASSDRDRATGELFF.

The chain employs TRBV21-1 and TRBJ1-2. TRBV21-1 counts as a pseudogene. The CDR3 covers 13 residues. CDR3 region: CASSKGRGYGYTF. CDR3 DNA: TGTGCCAGCAGCAAAGGTCGAGGGTATGGCTACACCTTC.